These 23 T cell receptor beta chains originate from one sample sequenced in a study of blood T cell repertoires in COVID-19. Repertoires were generated with immunoSEQ multiplex PCR, while TCRdb's copy carries only in-frame clones and drops some. The table lists some 39,000 clones, around 85% of them singletons. Sequencing was performed on peripheral blood. These receptors were collected from a man aged 40-50 years with active COVID-19.

This clone was seen only once. The chain joins TRBV2 to TRBJ1-5; no reliable D call. The CDR3 runs to 15 residues. Germline-derived CDR1 and CDR2 are SNHLY and FYNNEI. Trimming took off 6 bases at V and 4 bases at J, with 16 bases between the two ends. The CDR3 sequence is CASSPGRGSNQPQHF. The DNA of the CDR3 is TGTGCCAGCAGCCCCGGGAGAGGAAGTAATCAGCCCCAGCATTTT.

This chain joins TRBV27 and TRBJ1-4, with 7 positions matching TRBD1. This CDR3 comprises 15 residues. CDR1 MNHEY and CDR2 SMNVEV come from the germline V gene (reference sequence). The trim removed 6 bases at V and 0 bases at J, leaving 4 bases unmatched. The CDR3 spells CASRTTGATNEKLFF. CDR3 sequence (DNA): TGTGCCAGCAGGACTACAGGGGCAACTAATGAAAAACTGTTTTTT.

This chain connects TRBV27 to TRBJ2-4, with D maybe TRBD1 (6 bases). Trimming took 8 bases from V and 0 from J, leaving 17 bases between them. The CDR3 extends over 16 amino acids. Germline CDR1 is MNHEY and CDR2 is SMNVEV (reference sequence). The DNA of the CDR3 is TGTGCCAGCGCGTTGAGGGGGATTGTAGCCAAAAACATTCAGTACTTC. It specifies CASALRGIVAKNIQYF.

This chain links TRBV5-1 with TRBJ2-2; TRBD1 might be the D (6 bases). This CDR3 has 15 residues. CDR1 and CDR2 from the germline V gene are SGHRS and YFSETQ. Trimming took off 2 bases at V and 3 bases at J, with 11 bases between the two ends. This CDR3 reads CASSFMTGDTGELFF. The CDR3 nucleotides are TGCGCCAGCAGCTTTATGACAGGAGACACCGGGGAGCTGTTTTTT.

The V gene is TRBV13, the J gene TRBJ2-1; 7 bases line up with TRBD2. CDR1 and CDR2 from the germline V gene are PRHDT and FYEKMQ (reference sequence). This CDR3 is 16 amino acids long. Germline trimming cut 4 bases from V and 6 bases from J; bases unmatched to any gene: 12. CDR3 coding DNA: TGTGCCAGCAGCTCCCTGTGGGGGAGGGCCGGCAATGAGCAGTTCTTC. Its protein is CASSSLWGRAGNEQFF.

In its sample, this clone was seen once. This chain links TRBV28 with TRBJ1-1; D is unresolved. V was clipped by 4 bases and J by 11 bases, with 17 bases between them. The length of the CDR3 is 13 residues. The germline V gene has CDR1 MDHEN and CDR2 SYDVKM. The CDR3 DNA follows: TGTGCCAGCAGTTCGGGAGGCCTTGACGTGGCTTTCTTT. The encoded protein is CASSSGGLDVAFF.

The chain has TRBV25-1 and TRBJ2-7, with TRBD2 matching over 7 bases. The J segment lost 1 base and the V segment lost 4 bases, leaving 4 bases of the junction unmatched. There are 14 residues in the CDR3. Germline CDR1 is MGHDK and CDR2 is SYGVNS. CDR3 coding DNA: TGTGCCAGCAGTGCACGGGGACTATCCTACGAGCAGTACTTC. Its translation is CASSARGLSYEQYF.

This chain connects TRBV7-2 to TRBJ2-1; 7 nucleotides match TRBD2. V gave up 5 bases and J gave up 2 bases; unmatched junction bases: 9. The CDR3 is 16 residues long. Germline loops: CDR1 SGHTA, CDR2 FQGNSA. DNA of the CDR3: TGTGCCAGCAGCAGAGGTGGGGGGGGTACCTACAATGAGCAGTTCTTC. Translation gives CASSRGGGGTYNEQFF.

The chain has TRBV10-1 and TRBJ2-3; a weak D match, TRBD1 (5 bases). V was pared by 0 bases and J by 2 bases, with 9 bases between. The CDR3 consists of 15 residues. Germline V gene lookup returns CDR1 WNHNN and CDR2 SYGVQD (reference sequence). The chain's CDR3 is CASSESQGPTDTQYF. The CDR3 DNA reads as TGCGCCAGCAGTGAGTCCCAGGGCCCCACAGATACGCAGTATTTT.

The chain employs TRBV10-2 and TRBJ2-7, with 7 bases lining up with TRBD2. Looked up from germline, CDR1 is WSHSY and CDR2 is SAAADI. The CDR3 has 15 amino acids. After removal of 7 bases from V and 0 bases from J, the junction contained 9 bases not matched to a gene. The CDR3 sequence is CASTPVAGFSYEQYF. DNA of the CDR3: TGCGCCAGCACCCCAGTAGCGGGCTTCTCCTACGAGCAGTACTTC.

V gene TRBV11-2 combines with J gene TRBJ2-1; D perhaps matches TRBD2 (5 bases). CDR1 and CDR2 (germline): SGHAT, FQNNGV. V was shortened by 3 bases and J by 5 bases, with 14 bases between the two germline ends. The CDR3 contains 15 residues. CDR3 nucleotide sequence: TGTGCCAGCAGCTTGGGAAGCGGCGCCCACAATGAGCAGTTCTTC. This codes for CASSLGSGAHNEQFF.

This chain connects TRBV5-4 to TRBJ2-1; weak D call: TRBD2 (6 bases). V was shortened by 4 bases and J by 0 bases, with 17 bases between the two germline ends. Per the germline V gene, CDR1 is SGHNT and CDR2 is YYREEE (reference sequence). This CDR3 contains 17 residues. This chain's CDR3 is CASSRSLAQSSYNEQFF. The CDR3 bases are TGTGCCAGCAGCCGGTCCCTAGCGCAAAGCTCCTACAATGAGCAGTTCTTC.

The rearrangement joins TRBV5-6 to TRBJ2-5; TRBD1 agrees at 10 bases. Germline lookup yields CDR1 SGHDT and CDR2 YYEEEE. The CDR3 length is 14 residues. Trimming at V came to 4 bases and at J to 5 bases, leaving 5 bases not matched to a gene. The CDR3 nucleotides are TGTGCCAGCAGCGACCGGACAGGGGGGGAGACCCAGTACTTC. Translated: CASSDRTGGETQYF.

The chain joins TRBV19 to TRBJ1-1, with TRBD1 identical over 8 bases. This CDR3 spans 14 amino acids. Germline trimming cut 9 bases from V and 1 base from J; bases unmatched to any gene: 7. Germline V gene data show CDR1 as LNHDA and CDR2 as SQIVND (reference sequence). The CDR3 region has the DNA TGTGCCAGCCGCAGGGGGCTAGGGAACACTGAAGCTTTCTTT. It is translated as CASRRGLGNTEAFF.

This chain connects TRBV6-6 to TRBJ1-2; TRBD1 aligns across 8 bases. The CDR3 spans 14 residues. Germline assignment: CDR1 MNHNY and CDR2 SVGAGI (reference sequence). V shed 0 bases and J 9 bases; nucleotides not matched to a gene: 6. CDR3: CASSYSTGAKSYTF. CDR3 coding DNA: TGTGCCAGCAGTTACTCGACAGGGGCAAAGAGCTACACCTTC.

V is TRBV7-9 and J is TRBJ2-3, with TRBD2 matching 7 bases. Germline values: CDR1 SEHNR, CDR2 FQNEAQ (reference sequence). J lost 3 bases, V lost 1 base, and 7 bases had no gene match. This CDR3 spans 16 amino acids. The CDR3: CASSLGAGVGTDTQYF. The CDR3 bases are TGTGCCAGCAGCTTAGGGGCGGGAGTTGGGACAGATACGCAGTATTTT.

The V and J genes are TRBV15 and TRBJ2-5; the match to TRBD1 covers 7 bases. Trimming took 0 bases from V and 3 from J; bases not matched to a gene: 4. The CDR3 is 15 residues long. CDR1 and CDR2 (germline): LNHNV, YYDKDF (reference sequence). The CDR3 region is CATSRETGSKETQYF. Written as DNA, the CDR3 is TGTGCCACCAGCAGAGAGACAGGGAGTAAAGAGACCCAGTACTTC.

This clone was picked up one time. The V and J genes are TRBV5-1 and TRBJ2-5; weak D call: TRBD1 (5 bases). The CDR3 covers 15 residues. The germline V and J ends were trimmed by 4 bases and 2 bases, with 15 bases remaining between them. Germline assignment: CDR1 SGHRS and CDR2 YFSETQ. Here the CDR3 DNA reads TGCGCCAGCAGCAACACAGGTATGCGGCAAGAGACCCAGTACTTC. Protein: CASSNTGMRQETQYF.

This chain connects TRBV4-2 to TRBJ1-4, with D possibly TRBD1 on 6 matching bases. The CDR3 contains 16 residues. Germline V gene sequence: CDR1 LGHNA, CDR2 YNFKEQ. Trimming shortened V by 2 bases and J by 7 bases, and 17 bases separated the two germline ends. The CDR3 loop is CASSQREGVGGEKLFF. The CDR3 DNA is TGTGCCAGCAGCCAAAGGGAGGGGGTCGGAGGTGAAAAACTGTTTTTT.

V is TRBV6-6 and J is TRBJ2-5, with a possible D match to TRBD1 (5 bases). Trimming took 0 bases from V and 4 from J, leaving 12 bases between them. There are 15 residues in the CDR3. Germline assignment: CDR1 MNHNY and CDR2 SVGAGI (reference sequence). CDR3 region: CASSYSQGGRETQYF. The CDR3, as DNA: TGTGCCAGCAGTTACTCCCAGGGTGGGCGAGAGACCCAGTACTTC.

This sequence joins TRBV5-1 and TRBJ1-3, with TRBD1 as a possible D gene (6 bases). The CDR3 consists of 16 residues. Germline CDR1 SGHRS, CDR2 YFSETQ. V dropped 3 bases and J dropped 3 bases, with 16 bases sitting between them. CDR3: CASSSQGPAVGNTIYF. CDR3 nucleotides: TGCGCCAGCAGCTCACAGGGCCCGGCGGTTGGAAACACCATATATTTT.

CDR3 sequence reads: CAWLIPGTVNTEAFF. The CDR3 nucleotides are TGTGCCTGGCTGATCCCCGGGACAGTGAACACTGAAGCTTTCTTT. The J gene is TRBJ1-1, the V gene TRBV30, with 7 bases matching TRBD1. CDR1 is GTSNPN, CDR2 SVGIG, per germline (reference sequence). The CDR3 is 15 residues long. After removal of 5 bases from V and 0 bases from J, the junction contained 9 bases not matched to a gene.

This rearrangement joins TRBV25-1 to TRBJ2-5, with 14 bases fitting TRBD2. The V and J ends lost 4 bases and 5 bases, in that order; junction bases with no gene match: 12. Germline CDR1 reads MGHDK; CDR2 reads SYGVNS. There are 18 residues in the CDR3. Here the CDR3 reads CASSAQDGTSGSWETQYF. The CDR3 DNA sequence: TGTGCCAGCAGTGCTCAGGACGGGACTAGCGGGAGTTGGGAGACCCAGTACTTC.